These T cell receptor beta chains were read from a single sample in a study of shared T cell receptors in the human thymus. The method was immunoSEQ multiplex PCR; TCRdb's version includes in-frame clones alone and lacks a portion of them. The sample holds about 380,000 clones, 85% to 95% seen once. The sample comprised thymocytes. These receptors originate from a human donor. Both conserved end residues are part of each CDR3. A D gene is named only where the DNA matches it firmly.

D gene: TRBD1
J gene: TRBJ1-3
V gene: TRBV15
CDR3 DNA: TGTGCCACCAGCTTGGACAGGGCTGGAAACACCATATATTTT
CDR3 protein: CATSLDRAGNTIYF

D gene: .
J gene: TRBJ2-4
V gene: TRBV7-3
CDR3 DNA: TGTGCCAGCAGCCCCTTTACCCGTTGCAAAAACATTCAGTACTTC
CDR3 protein: CASSPFTRCKNIQYF

D gene: .
J gene: TRBJ2-1
V gene: TRBV6-6
CDR3 DNA: TGTGCCAGCAGTCCGCCCCGGCAGAATGAGCAGTTCTTC
CDR3 protein: CASSPPRQNEQFF

D gene: .
J gene: TRBJ2-1
V gene: TRBV5-4
CDR3 DNA: TGTGCCAGCAGCTCCCAACCGGGGCTAGCGATAAGAGGTGAGCAGTTCTTC
CDR3 protein: CASSSQPGLAIRGEQFF

D gene: TRBD2
J gene: TRBJ2-1
V gene: TRBV7-3
CDR3 DNA: TGTGCCAGCAGCCCTCACTATAGCGGGCGGGTCAATGAGCAGTTCTTC
CDR3 protein: CASSPHYSGRVNEQFF

D gene: .
J gene: TRBJ1-1
V gene: TRBV19
CDR3 DNA: TGTGCCAGTAGTATAGGAGGGGGGACTGAAGCTTTCTTT
CDR3 protein: CASSIGGGTEAFF

D gene: TRBD2
J gene: TRBJ2-7
V gene: TRBV7-3
CDR3 DNA: TGTGCCAGCAGCTCTGAACTAGCGGGATGGGGCTACGAGCAGTACTTC
CDR3 protein: CASSSELAGWGYEQYF

D gene: TRBD1
J gene: TRBJ1-4
V gene: TRBV11-2
CDR3 DNA: TGTGCCAGCACCGCCGGACAGGTGGGAAGAAAACTGTTTTTT
CDR3 protein: CASTAGQVGRKLFF

D gene: TRBD1
J gene: TRBJ2-2
V gene: TRBV29-1
CDR3 DNA: TGCAGCGTCGGTAACTCACGCGACAGGGTAGTTCCCCCACTCCTCAACACCGGGGAGCTGTTTTTT
CDR3 protein: CSVGNSRDRVVPPLLNTGELFF

D gene: .
J gene: TRBJ1-5
V gene: TRBV6-5
CDR3 DNA: TGTGCCAGCAACCAAACAGGGTTCAATCAGCCCCAGCATTTT
CDR3 protein: CASNQTGFNQPQHF

D gene: TRBD2
J gene: TRBJ2-2
V gene: TRBV9
CDR3 DNA: TGTGCCAGCAGCGCGAGCGGGAGCCCTCGCACCGGGGAGCTGTTTTTT
CDR3 protein: CASSASGSPRTGELFF

D gene: TRBD2
J gene: TRBJ2-2
V gene: TRBV7-9
CDR3 DNA: TGTGCCAGCAGCTTAGAACTAGCGGGAGCCTCTGAGGTGTTTTTT
CDR3 protein: CASSLELAGASEVFF

D gene: .
J gene: TRBJ2-7
V gene: TRBV5-6
CDR3 DNA: TGTGCCAGCAGCTTTAGGGAGCACTCCTACGAGCAGTACTTC
CDR3 protein: CASSFREHSYEQYF

D gene: .
J gene: TRBJ2-2
V gene: TRBV27
CDR3 DNA: TGTGCCAGCAGCCGGGACTTAAAGACCGGGGAGCTGTTTTTT
CDR3 protein: CASSRDLKTGELFF

D gene: .
J gene: TRBJ2-2
V gene: TRBV27
CDR3 DNA: TGTGCCAGCAGTCTCTCTGGGGGGGCGCGGACCGGGGAGCTGTTTTTT
CDR3 protein: CASSLSGGARTGELFF

D gene: TRBD2
J gene: TRBJ2-3
V gene: TRBV10-3
CDR3 DNA: TGTGCCATCAGTGAGAGGGGACTAGCGGTCCCTCGCACAGATACGCAGTATTTT
CDR3 protein: CAISERGLAVPRTDTQYF

D gene: .
J gene: TRBJ1-1
V gene: TRBV27
CDR3 DNA: TGTGCCAGCAGACTCGGGACGGGGAACACTGAAGCTTTCTTT
CDR3 protein: CASRLGTGNTEAFF

D gene: .
J gene: TRBJ2-5
V gene: TRBV5-4
CDR3 DNA: TGTGCCAGCAGCCAAATAGCCTTCCAAGAGACCCAGTACTTC
CDR3 protein: CASSQIAFQETQYF